The 8 T cell receptor beta chains below were found in one sample sequenced in a study of regulatory T cells in long-lasting Graves disease. The sample's time point: persistent/refractory GD, antithyroid drugs over 5 years with positive TRAb. From PBMCs, RNA was extracted and then used to make the TCR library. The authors built TCR beta libraries using iRepertoire HTBI primers and Arm-PCR of CDR3 regions. TCRdb re-called the multiplex PCR reads through MiXCR, storing one row per CDR3 protein. The sample includes a few hundred thousand distinct CDR3 sequences, approximately 23% of them seen just once. The sample in question was peripheral blood mononuclear cells (PBMCs), obtained when the disease was refractory, from a patient treated with antithyroid drugs. These receptor sequences come from a woman in her 40s with Graves disease.

This chain joins TRBV9 and TRBJ2-7; TRBD1 agrees at 9 bases. This CDR3 spans 15 amino acids. Germline values: CDR1 SGDLS, CDR2 YYNGEE. Trimming cost V 3 bases and J 4 bases; bases outside gene matches: 8. Written as DNA, the CDR3 is TGTGCCAGCAGCGCGCTGGGACAGGGAGGGTACGAGCAGTACTTC. Amino acids: CASSALGQGGYEQYF.

J is TRBJ1-1 and V is TRBV6-2 or TRBV6-3; D call uncertain. The germline V gene encodes CDR1 MNHEY and CDR2 SVGEGT. The CDR3 is 15 amino acids. V lost 6 bases and J 11 bases, leaving 25 bases between the germline ends. CDR3 amino acids: CASRGSRRTHPAAFF. Here the CDR3 DNA reads TGTGCCAGCAGAGGCAGCCGGCGAACCCACCCGGCGGCTTTCTTT.

This clonotype was picked up many times. This rearrangement joins TRBV28 to TRBJ1-5; 10 bases fit TRBD1. The CDR3 length is 15 residues. V lost 5 bases, J lost 6 bases, and 7 bases stayed unmatched. Per germline, CDR1 MDHEN and CDR2 SYDVKM. The CDR3 sequence is CASSRQGAVSQPQHF. CDR3 coding DNA: TGTGCCAGCAGTCGACAGGGGGCAGTGAGTCAGCCCCAGCATTTT.

Written as DNA, the CDR3 is TGTGCCAGCAGAACTACTACGAGCCTATACTACAATGAGCAGTTCTTC. This gives the protein CASRTTTSLYYNEQFF. This sequence joins TRBV27 and TRBJ2-1; no definite D call. This CDR3 has 16 residues. CDR1 MNHEY and CDR2 SMNVEV come from the germline V gene (reference sequence). The V end was cut by 6 bases, the J end by 3 bases, with 18 bases between.

The J gene is TRBJ2-4, the V gene TRBV7-2; 8 bases map to TRBD1. V shed 6 bases, J shed 1 base, and the junction held 2 bases outside the gene matches. CDR1 is SGHTA and CDR2 is FQGNSA in the germline V gene. The CDR3 is made up of 14 amino acids. CDR3 loop: CASRGQGAKNIQYF. The CDR3 DNA reads TGTGCCAGCAGAGGACAGGGTGCCAAAAACATTCAGTACTTC.

The gene calls are TRBV19 and TRBJ1-1, with D unclear. V was pared by 7 bases and J by 0 bases, with 15 bases between. Germline V CDR1 and CDR2: LNHDA, SQIVND (reference sequence). The CDR3 extends over 15 amino acids. CDR3 amino acids: CASTRTVNLNTEAFF. CDR3 DNA sequence: TGTGCCAGTACCAGAACAGTCAACCTGAACACTGAAGCTTTCTTT. Together with reference TRBV19 and TRBJ1-1, the CDR3 gives the full variable domain: DGGITQSPKYLFRKEGQNVTLSCEQNLNHDAMYWYRQDPGQGLRLIYYSQIVNDFQKGDIAEGYSVSREKKESFPLTVTSAQKNPTAFYLCASTRTVNLNTEAFFGQGTRLTVV.

The genes are TRBV12-3 or TRBV12-4 and TRBJ1-1, with D possibly matching TRBD1 (5 bases). Between the trimmed V and J ends, which lost 4 bases and 1 base, there was a span of 10 bases. The CDR3 covers 14 residues. The CDR3 protein is CASSWATGNTEAFF. The CDR3 nucleotides are TGTGCCAGCAGTTGGGCAACAGGGAACACTGAAGCTTTCTTT.

This clonotype has ten or more counts. CDR3 DNA sequence: TGTGCCACAACAGGGGACTATGATAATTCACCCCTCCACTTT. Amino acids: CATTGDYDNSPLHF. The rearrangement uses TRBV28 and TRBJ1-6, with 7 nucleotides matching TRBD1. The V gene's germline CDR1 is MDHEN and CDR2 SYDVKM. The CDR3 totals 14 residues. Trimming took 10 bases from V and 5 from J; bases not matched to a gene: 8.